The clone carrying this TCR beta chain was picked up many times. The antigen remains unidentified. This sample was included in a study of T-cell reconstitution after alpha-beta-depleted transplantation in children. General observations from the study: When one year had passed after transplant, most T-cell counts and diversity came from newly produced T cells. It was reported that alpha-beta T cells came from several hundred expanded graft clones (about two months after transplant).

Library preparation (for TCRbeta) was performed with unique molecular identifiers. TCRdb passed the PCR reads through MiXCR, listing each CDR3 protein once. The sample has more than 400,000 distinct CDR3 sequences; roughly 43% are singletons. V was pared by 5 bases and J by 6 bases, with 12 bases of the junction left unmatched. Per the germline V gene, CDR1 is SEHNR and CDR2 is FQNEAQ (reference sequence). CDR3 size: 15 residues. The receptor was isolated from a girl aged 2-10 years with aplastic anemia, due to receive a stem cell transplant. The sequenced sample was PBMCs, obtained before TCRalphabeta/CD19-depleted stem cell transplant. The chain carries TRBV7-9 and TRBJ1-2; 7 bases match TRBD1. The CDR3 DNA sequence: TGTGCCAGCAGCCCCCTCAAAGGGGGCTTGGATGGCTACACCTTC. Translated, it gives CASSPLKGGLDGYTF. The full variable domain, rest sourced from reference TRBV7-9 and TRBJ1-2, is DTGVSQNPRHKITKRGQNVTFRCDPISEHNRLYWYRQTLGQGPEFLTYFQNEAQLEKSRLLSDRFSAERPKGSFSTLEIQRTEQGDSAMYLCASSPLKGGLDGYTFGSGTRLTVV.